These 21 T cell receptor beta chains were sequenced from one sample in a study of CD8 T cells in ankylosing spondylitis. Using its own MiXCR run on the 5' RACE reads, TCRdb lists one record per CDR3 protein. This table holds about 190,000 distinct CDR3 sequences, 13% found once. The material sequenced was blood, either unsorted or a sorted T cell fraction (not recorded which). The source is a female donor with ankylosing spondylitis or in good health (not recorded which).

This clonotype was seen only a few times. The J gene is TRBJ2-7, the V gene TRBV4-2; 9 bases align to TRBD1. The CDR3 runs 16 residues. V gave up 0 bases and J gave up 4 bases; unmatched junction bases: 7. Germline V gives CDR1 LGHNA, CDR2 YNFKEQ. CDR3 residues: CASSQDVGTGRYEQYF. The CDR3 bases are TGTGCCAGCAGCCAAGATGTGGGGACAGGGAGGTACGAGCAGTACTTC.

This clonotype was found many times. The chain recombines TRBV20-1 with TRBJ1-4; D unresolved. Per germline, CDR1 DFQATT and CDR2 SNEGSKA (reference sequence). V was shortened by 6 bases and J by 8 bases, with 19 bases between the two germline ends. The CDR3 is 14 amino acids. The DNA of the CDR3 is TGCAGTGCGACCGACCATCGGTTGAGGGAAAAACTGTTTTTT. It encodes CSATDHRLREKLFF.

The genes are TRBV4-3 and TRBJ2-1; a weak D match, TRBD2 (6 bases). CDR3 length: 17 amino acids. V lost 0 bases and J 0 bases, leaving 12 bases between the germline ends. CDR1 LGHNA and CDR2 YSLEER come from the germline V gene. The CDR3 is CASSQDLPGSSYNEQFF. In DNA form, the CDR3 reads TGCGCCAGCAGCCAAGATTTGCCCGGGAGCTCCTACAATGAGCAGTTCTTC.

The chain links TRBV7-6 to TRBJ2-1; 11 bases align to TRBD2. J lost 6 bases, V lost 1 base, and 5 bases had no gene match. The CDR3 has 16 residues. The germline V gene encodes CDR1 SGHVS and CDR2 FNYEAQ. Here the CDR3 DNA reads TGTGCCAGCAGCTTAGAAACTAGCGGGAGTGTCAATGAGCAGTTCTTC. It is translated as CASSLETSGSVNEQFF.

Regarding this clonotype: Given the absence of the conserved phenylalanine or tryptophan at the CDR3 end, a read error is likely. Because the CDR3's place on the DNA is in doubt, the DNA is left out and the CDR3 is given as listed by TCRdb. The chain has TRBV20-1 and TRBJ2-1; the table's D call TRBD2 went unverified against the DNA. The CDR3 is 12 residues long, counting both termini. The germline V gene has CDR1 DFQATT and CDR2 SNEGSKA (reference sequence). The CDR3 here is CSARLSAGGPVV.

A few counts support this clonotype. This chain joins TRBV20-1 and TRBJ2-7; no reliable D call. The ends were cut back, 0 bases at V and 3 bases at J, with 9 bases in the middle. Germline values: CDR1 DFQATT, CDR2 SNEGSKA (reference sequence). The CDR3 loop spans 13 amino acids. CDR3 residues: CSARDRLGYEQYF. CDR3 nucleotides: TGCAGTGCTAGAGATCGGTTGGGCTACGAGCAGTACTTC.

This clonotype showed up many times. The CDR3 region is CASSFAGGSHEQFF. The CDR3 DNA reads as TGTGCCAGCAGTTTCGCCGGGGGGTCGCATGAGCAGTTCTTC. The chain links TRBV12-3 or TRBV12-4 to TRBJ2-1; 7 bases map to TRBD2. This CDR3 is built from 14 residues. The V and J ends lost 3 bases and 8 bases, in that order; junction bases with no gene match: 7.

This clonotype was recorded at least ten times. The V call is TRBV9, the J call TRBJ2-7; 8 nucleotides align to TRBD2. Germline trimming cut 0 bases from V and 0 bases from J; bases unmatched to any gene: 5. CDR1 SGDLS and CDR2 YYNGEE come from the germline V gene. This CDR3 is built from 16 residues. The CDR3 here is CASSVGGSGNSYEQYF. The DNA of the CDR3 is TGTGCCAGCAGCGTAGGGGGTAGCGGGAACTCCTACGAGCAGTACTTC.

The chain joins TRBV11-2 to TRBJ2-3; D call uncertain. Germline V gives CDR1 SGHAT, CDR2 FQNNGV. The CDR3 spans 11 residues. Trimming cost V 5 bases and J 7 bases, with 7 bases left between them. CDR3 residues: CASSLDNTQYF. DNA of the CDR3: TGTGCCAGCAGCCTGGATAATACGCAGTATTTT.

This chain links TRBV7-2 with TRBJ2-4, with D maybe TRBD1 (6 bases). The CDR3 has 15 amino acids. The V end was cut by 4 bases, the J end by 7 bases, with 17 bases between. Germline assignment: CDR1 SGHTA and CDR2 FQGNSA. The CDR3 DNA is TGTGCCAGCAGCTCCGCCTTGGACAGTCGGAACATTCAGTACTTC. Protein sequence: CASSSALDSRNIQYF.

The J gene is TRBJ2-7, the V gene TRBV20-1; the match to TRBD2 covers 8 bases. CDR3 length equals 13 residues. The V gene's germline CDR1 is DFQATT and CDR2 SNEGSKA (reference sequence). Losses at the gene ends were 5 bases for V and 3 bases for J; bases not matched to a gene: 6. CDR3 loop: CSAPRGGNYEQYF. The CDR3 DNA reads TGCAGTGCTCCTCGGGGGGGAAACTACGAGCAGTACTTC.

This clonotype was counted at least ten times. The chain is built from TRBV7-3 and TRBJ1-1, with D unresolved. The CDR3 spans 13 residues. In germline, CDR1 is SGHTA, CDR2 FQGTGA. V lost 2 bases to trimming and J lost 4 bases, with 8 bases between them. This CDR3 is CASSLGSGTEAFF. The CDR3 DNA reads TGTGCCAGCAGCTTAGGCTCGGGCACTGAAGCTTTCTTT.

The rearrangement uses TRBV5-4 and TRBJ1-3; D gene unclear. The CDR3 length is 15 residues. Trimming shortened V by 0 bases and J by 1 base, and 8 bases separated the two germline ends. Germline values: CDR1 SGHNT, CDR2 YYREEE (reference sequence). CDR3 in DNA: TGTGCCAGCAGCTTGGATCGGGGATCTGGAAACACCATATATTTT. This gives the protein CASSLDRGSGNTIYF.

There are many counts of this clonotype. The gene calls are TRBV27 and TRBJ2-1, with D unclear. Between the trimmed V and J ends, which lost 4 bases and 5 bases, there was a span of 15 bases. There are 15 residues in the CDR3. CDR1 and CDR2 from the germline V gene are MNHEY and SMNVEV (reference sequence). The CDR3 DNA is TGTGCCAGCAGTTACAGACCCGGCAGTAACAATGAGCAGTTCTTC. Protein sequence: CASSYRPGSNNEQFF.

Details on this clonotype: Being one base from a much bigger clone, this may be a read error. This sequence joins TRBV9 and TRBJ2-1; 8 bases map to TRBD2. This CDR3 spans 15 amino acids. The germline V gene has CDR1 SGDLS and CDR2 YYNGEE. CDR3 sequence reads: CASSVAGGPKNEQLF. DNA for the CDR3: TGTGCCAGCAGCGTAGCGGGAGGGCCTAAGAATGAGCAGCTCTTC.

The genes are TRBV19 and TRBJ2-7, with TRBD1 matching 10 bases. Germline CDR1 is LNHDA and CDR2 is SQIVND (reference sequence). The V segment lost 4 bases and the J segment 2 bases; nucleotides outside the gene matches: 2. This CDR3 comprises 14 residues. CDR3 bases: TGTGCCAGTAGTACGGGACAGGGGACCTACGAGCAGTACTTC. The encoded protein is CASSTGQGTYEQYF.

This chain connects TRBV2 to TRBJ2-1, with 11 bases aligning to TRBD2. From germline, CDR1 is SNHLY and CDR2 FYNNEI. The V segment lost 6 bases and the J segment 9 bases; nucleotides outside the gene matches: 4. The CDR3 spans 13 residues. This chain's CDR3 is CASRAGLAGEQFF. The CDR3, as DNA: TGTGCCAGCAGGGCTGGACTAGCGGGTGAGCAGTTCTTC.

This clonotype was seen many times. This chain connects TRBV5-1 to TRBJ2-7; unclear D gene. CDR1 and CDR2 (germline): SGHRS, YFSETQ. The V end lost 0 bases, the J end lost 3 bases, and 7 bases lay between the germline ends. CDR3 length: 13 residues. The CDR3 DNA follows: TGCGCCAGCAGCTTGGATTGGCGCTACGAGCAGTACTTC. Its protein product is CASSLDWRYEQYF.

The V and J genes are TRBV6-2 or TRBV6-3 and TRBJ2-1; D perhaps matches TRBD2 (6 bases). The length of the CDR3 is 16 residues. The germline V and J ends were trimmed by 6 bases and 4 bases, with 19 bases remaining between them. CDR1 and CDR2 (germline): MNHEY, SVGEGT. CDR3: CASSRSRGKGYNEQFF. The DNA for the CDR3 is TGTGCCAGCAGCCGTTCCCGGGGGAAGGGGTACAATGAGCAGTTCTTC.

This clonotype was detected ten times or more. V is TRBV20-1 and J is TRBJ2-3; 7 bases align to TRBD2. This CDR3 contains 13 residues. From germline, CDR1 is DFQATT and CDR2 SNEGSKA (reference sequence). The CDR3 sequence is CSRRAGRTDTQYF. The CDR3 DNA sequence: TGCAGCCGAAGAGCGGGACGCACAGATACGCAGTATTTT.

This clonotype was counted between two and nine times. For the CDR3, the DNA is TGCAGTGCTTTAAAGTTGATTAGCCTAGCGGGAGTGGGGCAGTATTTT. Its translation is CSALKLISLAGVGQYF. The chain carries TRBV20-1 and TRBJ2-3, with 10 positions matching TRBD2. This CDR3 spans 16 amino acids. Germline V CDR1 and CDR2: DFQATT, SNEGSKA (reference sequence). Unmatched junction bases numbered 19, after V lost 5 bases and J lost 11 bases.